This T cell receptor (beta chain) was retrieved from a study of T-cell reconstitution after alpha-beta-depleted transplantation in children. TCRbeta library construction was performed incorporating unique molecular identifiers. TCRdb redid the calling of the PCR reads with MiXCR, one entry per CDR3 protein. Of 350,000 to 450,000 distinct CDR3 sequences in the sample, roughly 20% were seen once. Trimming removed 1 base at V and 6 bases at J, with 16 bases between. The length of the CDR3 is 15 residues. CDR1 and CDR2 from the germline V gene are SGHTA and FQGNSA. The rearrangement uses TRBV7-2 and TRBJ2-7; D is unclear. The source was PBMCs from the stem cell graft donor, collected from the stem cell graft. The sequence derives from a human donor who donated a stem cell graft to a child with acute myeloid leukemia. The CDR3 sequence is CASSLVPLEVSEQYF. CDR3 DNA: TGTGCCAGCAGCTTAGTGCCCCTAGAAGTCAGCGAGCAGTACTTC.